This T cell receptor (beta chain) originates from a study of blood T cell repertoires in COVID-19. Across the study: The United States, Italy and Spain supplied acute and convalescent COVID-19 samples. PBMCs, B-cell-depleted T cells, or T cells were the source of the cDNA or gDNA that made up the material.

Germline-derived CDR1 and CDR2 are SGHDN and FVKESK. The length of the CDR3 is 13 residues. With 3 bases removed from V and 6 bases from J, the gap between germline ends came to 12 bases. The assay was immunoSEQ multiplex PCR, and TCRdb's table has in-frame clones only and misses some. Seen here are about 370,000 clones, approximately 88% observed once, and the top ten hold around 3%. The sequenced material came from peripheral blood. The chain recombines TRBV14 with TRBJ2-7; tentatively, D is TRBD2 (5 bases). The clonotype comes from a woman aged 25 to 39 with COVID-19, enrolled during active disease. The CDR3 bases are TGTGCCAGCAGCCATGTGGAAGGGAGCGAGCAGTACTTC. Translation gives CASSHVEGSEQYF.